The 30 T cell receptor beta chains below were found in one sample sequenced in a study of CD8 T cells in Susac syndrome. Random hexamers served to reverse transcribe roughly 0.45 to 1 ug RNA. MiXCR, run by TCRdb on the immunoSEQ multiplex PCR reads, gives a single entry per CDR3 protein. The sample includes roughly 250,000 distinct CDR3 sequences, almost 97% seen only once; the top ten take about 0.094%. The sequenced material came from CD4+ T cells from PBMCs. The receptors were gathered from a human donor with Susac syndrome.

The genes are TRBV10-3 and TRBJ2-7; no reliable D call. Germline V gives CDR1 ENHRY, CDR2 SYGVKD. The CDR3 totals 14 residues. V was trimmed by 3 bases and J by 4 bases, leaving 13 bases between them. The CDR3: CAISEDVSAYEQYF. DNA of the CDR3: TGTGCCATCAGTGAAGACGTTTCCGCTTACGAGCAGTACTTC.

This clonotype has just one count. The chain links TRBV7-3 to TRBJ1-1; the match to TRBD1 covers 7 bases. Germline CDR1 is SGHTA and CDR2 is FQGTGA. Unmatched junction bases numbered 4, after V lost 1 base and J lost 8 bases. The CDR3 is 13 residues long. In DNA form, the CDR3 reads TGTGCCAGCAGCTTAAAAGGGGGCTCGGAAGCTTTCTTT. Translating gives CASSLKGGSEAFF.

The CDR3 DNA sequence: TGTGCCAGCAGTGAAAGAGGGAACTATGGCTACACCTTC. Protein sequence: CASSERGNYGYTF. The chain has TRBV25-1 and TRBJ1-2; no clear D. Trimming took off 2 bases at V and 2 bases at J, with 6 bases between the two ends. CDR1 is MGHDK, CDR2 SYGVNS, per germline. This CDR3 is 13 amino acids long.

This sequence joins TRBV5-4 and TRBJ2-6; D remains unclear. Germline lookup yields CDR1 SGHNT and CDR2 YYREEE (reference sequence). Trimming cost V 2 bases and J 13 bases, with 13 bases left between them. This CDR3 region has 13 residues. The chain's CDR3 is CASSLTGVVVLTF. The DNA of the CDR3 is TGTGCCAGCAGCTTAACTGGGGTGGTTGTCCTGACTTTC.

The gene calls are TRBV3-1 and TRBJ1-5; D ambiguous. The CDR3 has 16 amino acids. CDR1 is LGHDT, CDR2 YNNKEL, per germline (reference sequence). V was trimmed by 1 base and J by 4 bases, leaving 14 bases between them. This CDR3 reads CASSQGVLRMNQPQHF. For the CDR3, the DNA is TGTGCCAGCAGCCAAGGAGTCCTCCGAATGAATCAGCCCCAGCATTTT.

The rearrangement joins TRBV19 to TRBJ2-1; unclear D gene. Germline V CDR1 and CDR2: LNHDA, SQIVND (reference sequence). Between the trimmed V and J ends, which lost 5 bases and 5 bases, there was a span of 4 bases. CDR3 length: 11 amino acids. DNA for the CDR3: TGTGCCAGTAGTTCCCACAATGAGCAGTTCTTC. Translation: CASSSHNEQFF.

V gene TRBV10-2 combines with J gene TRBJ1-2; the D is unclear. In germline, CDR1 is WSHSY, CDR2 SAAADI. This CDR3 has 14 amino acids. Trimming cost V 4 bases and J 3 bases, with 12 bases left between them. In nucleotides, the CDR3 is TGCGCCAGCAGTGGCCTTCTACGGGACTATGGCTACACCTTC. This codes for CASSGLLRDYGYTF.

The rearrangement links TRBV29-1 to TRBJ2-7; D unclear. The CDR3 has 12 residues. Germline CDR1 and CDR2: SQVTM and ANQGSEA. The V end was cut by 6 bases, the J end by 2 bases, with 11 bases between. Written as DNA, the CDR3 is TGCAGCGTCGCGGACGGACCCTACGAGCAGTACTTC. This translates into CSVADGPYEQYF.

This clonotype has a single count. The V and J genes are TRBV27 and TRBJ2-1; D possibly corresponds to TRBD1 (6 bases). The V and J ends lost 7 bases and 9 bases respectively, with 19 bases between them. The CDR3 loop spans 14 amino acids. Germline CDR1 reads MNHEY; CDR2 reads SMNVEV (reference sequence). In DNA form, the CDR3 reads TGTGCCAGCAACAGGGCGACCGCGGTCGGTGAGCAGTTCTTC. Amino acids: CASNRATAVGEQFF.

This clonotype occurred once. V is TRBV2 and J is TRBJ2-1; 7 bases match TRBD2. Per germline, CDR1 SNHLY and CDR2 FYNNEI. J lost 7 bases, V lost 6 bases, and 3 bases had no gene match. This CDR3 has 12 residues. CDR3 protein: CASRLLANEQFF. The CDR3 nucleotides are TGTGCCAGCAGGTTACTAGCGAATGAGCAGTTCTTC.

The V gene is TRBV14, the J gene TRBJ2-3; 9 bases fit TRBD1. CDR3 size: 15 residues. Germline V gene lookup returns CDR1 SGHDN and CDR2 FVKESK. Trimming at V came to 2 bases and at J to 1 base, leaving 1 base not matched to a gene. The CDR3 sequence: CASSQRTGGTDTQYF. CDR3 bases: TGTGCCAGCAGCCAACGGACAGGGGGCACAGATACGCAGTATTTT.

V and J are TRBV29-1 and TRBJ2-7, with D maybe TRBD2 (6 bases). Germline values: CDR1 SQVTM, CDR2 ANQGSEA. The V end lost 6 bases, the J end lost 10 bases, and 19 bases lay between the germline ends. The CDR3 spans 12 residues. The CDR3 bases are TGCAGCGTGATCAAATGGGACTCCGAACAGTACTTC. This gives the protein CSVIKWDSEQYF.

The rearrangement joins TRBV28 to TRBJ1-2; unclear D gene. Looked up from germline, CDR1 is MDHEN and CDR2 is SYDVKM. V was clipped by 6 bases and J by 8 bases, with 13 bases between them. CDR3 length: 12 amino acids. The CDR3 nucleotides are TGTGCCAGCAGATCACCCCTCTGGGGCTACACCTTC. It translates to CASRSPLWGYTF.

V and J are TRBV29-1 and TRBJ2-7; TRBD1 or TRBD2 may be the D gene (6 bases each). The CDR3 runs to 15 residues. Germline V gene lookup returns CDR1 SQVTM and CDR2 ANQGSEA. V shed 7 bases and J shed 4 bases, with 23 bases lying between them. The CDR3 sequence: CSAHAGWGAPYEQYF. The DNA of the CDR3 is TGCAGCGCCCACGCCGGGTGGGGGGCCCCTTACGAGCAGTACTTC.

This chain uses TRBV4-2 with TRBJ2-7; 8 nucleotides agree with TRBD1. CDR1 and CDR2 from the germline V gene are LGHNA and YNFKEQ. The CDR3 sequence is 16 residues long. V trimming: 1 base; J trimming: 1 base; junction bases outside the gene matches: 6. CDR3 sequence: CASSQAAGGESYEQYF. The DNA of the CDR3 is TGTGCCAGCAGCCAAGCGGCAGGGGGCGAATCCTACGAGCAGTACTTC.

The chain is built from TRBV5-4 and TRBJ2-3; 7 bases line up with TRBD2. Germline CDR1 reads SGHNT; CDR2 reads YYREEE (reference sequence). The CDR3 has 15 residues. Trimming took 1 base from V and 2 from J; bases not matched to a gene: 4. For the CDR3, the DNA is TGTGCCAGCAGCTTGCTGGGGGGGGACACAGATACGCAGTATTTT. It encodes CASSLLGGDTDTQYF.

The chain combines TRBV9 with TRBJ1-2; 8 bases match TRBD1. V dropped 4 bases and J dropped 8; count of bases not matched to a gene: 13. CDR1 is SGDLS, CDR2 YYNGEE, per germline. The CDR3 spans 15 residues. CDR3 nucleotides: TGTGCCAGCAGCATGATCAGGCAGGGGGCGCAGGGCTACACCTTC. Protein sequence: CASSMIRQGAQGYTF.

The chain is built from TRBV29-1 and TRBJ2-1, with D possibly being TRBD1 (6 bases). Germline CDR1 is SQVTM and CDR2 is ANQGSEA. This CDR3 contains 12 residues. V lost 5 bases to trimming and J lost 8 bases, with 13 bases between them. As DNA, the CDR3 is TGCAGCGTTCGAGCCAGGGGCGATGAGCAGTTCTTC. Protein product: CSVRARGDEQFF.

The V and J genes are TRBV20-1 and TRBJ1-5, with 7 bases matching TRBD1. V gave up 7 bases and J gave up 0 bases; unmatched junction bases: 9. Germline V lookup: CDR1 DFQATT, CDR2 SNEGSKA (reference sequence). CDR3 length equals 15 residues. In nucleotides, the CDR3 is TGCAGTGTTATCACAGGGGCAGCTAGCAATCAGCCCCAGCATTTT. Translated, it gives CSVITGAASNQPQHF.

The V and J genes are TRBV19 and TRBJ1-1; D gene uncertain. Trimming pared 2 bases from V and 1 base from J, leaving 5 bases between. Germline CDR1 reads LNHDA; CDR2 reads SQIVND (reference sequence). The CDR3 runs to 13 residues. The DNA of the CDR3 is TGTGCCAGTAGTATACGGAGGAACACTGAAGCTTTCTTT. The encoded protein is CASSIRRNTEAFF.

This clonotype was seen a single time. The J gene is TRBJ2-2, the V gene TRBV29-1; 7 nucleotides line up with TRBD1. V gave up 4 bases and J gave up 4 bases; unmatched junction bases: 9. The CDR3 spans 15 residues. CDR1 SQVTM and CDR2 ANQGSEA come from the germline V gene. CDR3 amino acids: CSVGEGARRTGELFF. The CDR3 nucleotides read TGCAGCGTTGGAGAGGGGGCGCGTCGCACCGGGGAGCTGTTTTTT.

Only one count was recorded for this clonotype. This chain joins TRBV15 and TRBJ2-7; D unclear. V was shortened by 0 bases and J by 6 bases, with 18 bases between the two germline ends. Germline V lookup: CDR1 LNHNV, CDR2 YYDKDF (reference sequence). The CDR3 is 16 residues long. The CDR3 bases are TGTGCCACCAGCAGAGACCCATCAAGGGCCTGGGCCGAGCAGTACTTC. This translates into CATSRDPSRAWAEQYF.

This chain joins TRBV10-3 and TRBJ2-5, with 9 bases identical to TRBD1. The germline CDR1 and CDR2 sequences are ENHRY and SYGVKD. J gave up 4 bases and V 5 bases, and 11 bases lay outside the gene matches. The CDR3 covers 16 residues. The CDR3 loop is CAISHRGPGLGETQYF. CDR3 DNA: TGTGCCATCAGTCACAGGGGGCCGGGATTGGGAGAGACCCAGTACTTC.

The chain uses TRBV30 and TRBJ1-2; D is unclear. V was shortened by 2 bases and J by 8 bases, with 9 bases between the two germline ends. This CDR3 region has 11 residues. Germline CDR1 reads GTSNPN; CDR2 reads SVGIG (reference sequence). The CDR3 region has the DNA TGTGCCTGGAGTTCAGGCGAAGGCTACACCTTC. Translation gives CAWSSGEGYTF. The complete variable domain, with remaining parts taken from reference TRBV30 and TRBJ1-2, reads SQTIHQWPATLVQPVGSPLSLECTVEGTSNPNLYWYRQAAGRGLQLLFYSVGIGQISSEVPQNLSASRPQDRQFILSSKKLLLSDSGFYLCAWSSGEGYTFGSGTRLTVV.

Here the CDR3 reads CSVPLAPRADTQYF. In nucleotides, the CDR3 is TGCAGCGTGCCGCTGGCACCACGTGCAGATACGCAGTATTTT. V gene TRBV29-1 combines with J gene TRBJ2-3; D remains unclear. The germline V and J ends were trimmed by 6 bases and 4 bases, with 17 bases remaining between them. Germline CDR1 reads SQVTM; CDR2 reads ANQGSEA. The CDR3 extends over 14 amino acids.

The sample holds a few counts of this clonotype. V and J are TRBV11-2 and TRBJ2-7; no reliable D call. The CDR3 spans 12 residues. The germline V and J ends were trimmed by 2 bases and 4 bases, with 6 bases remaining between them. The V gene's germline CDR1 is SGHAT and CDR2 FQNNGV. CDR3 nucleotides: TGTGCCAGCAGCTTAACAGTTTACGAGCAGTACTTC. Encoded protein: CASSLTVYEQYF.

The chain carries TRBV12-3 or TRBV12-4 and TRBJ2-5; D remains unclear. V was cut by 7 bases and J by 2 bases, with 8 bases left in between. The CDR3 loop spans 12 amino acids. CDR3 residues: CASTSVQETQYF. The DNA for the CDR3 is TGTGCCAGCACGAGCGTACAAGAGACCCAGTACTTC.

This clonotype was seen only once. The chain carries TRBV6-5 and TRBJ2-7; D may be TRBD2 (6 bases). CDR3 size: 16 residues. Per the germline V gene, CDR1 is MNHEY and CDR2 is SVGAGI. The V gene lost 2 bases and the J gene lost 2 bases, with 16 bases spanning the gap. This chain's CDR3 is CASSYSAAGETYEQYF. DNA of the CDR3: TGTGCCAGCAGTTACAGTGCAGCGGGTGAAACCTACGAGCAGTACTTC.

The genes are TRBV9 and TRBJ1-4; possible D gene TRBD1, 5 bases. Between the trimmed V and J ends, which lost 0 bases and 15 bases, there was a span of 24 bases. Germline lookup yields CDR1 SGDLS and CDR2 YYNGEE. This CDR3 contains 16 residues. The CDR3 reads CASSVAMTASREQLFF. Written as DNA, the CDR3 is TGTGCCAGCAGCGTAGCTATGACAGCCTCGCGGGAGCAGTTGTTTTTT.

This rearrangement joins TRBV20-1 to TRBJ1-5; D may be TRBD1 (6 bases). Deletions cut 5 bases from V and 6 bases from J, with 20 bases between. The CDR3 length is 15 residues. The germline V gene has CDR1 DFQATT and CDR2 SNEGSKA (reference sequence). The CDR3 DNA is TGCAGTGCTGCCCCCACAGGGTTGGCTCGTCAGCCCCAGCATTTT. Its protein is CSAAPTGLARQPQHF.